A selection of T cell receptor beta chains follows, all from one sample in a study of early T cells in non-severe SARS-CoV-2 infection. TCRdb processed the 5' RACE reads anew with MiXCR; each CDR3 protein has one entry. The table records around 25,000 distinct CDR3 sequences, about 4% of them present only once. Sample: whole blood. The receptors were gathered from an adult who was a healthcare worker with PCR-confirmed SARS-CoV-2 infection or an uninfected control (not recorded which). Both conserved end residues are part of each CDR3. A D gene is named only where the DNA matches it firmly. A row's size may be missing; if present it is once, few, many or a size class.

j_gene	abundance	d_gene	v_gene	CDR3nt	CDR3aa
TRBJ1-6	many	TRBD1	TRBV6-1	TGTGCCAGCAGGGAGACCCCAGGGGGCGCTTATAATTCACCCCTCCACTTT	CASRETPGGAYNSPLHF
TRBJ2-2	-	-	TRBV11-1	TGTGCCAGCAGCTTATACGCAGAGCTGTTTTTT	CASSLYAELFF
TRBJ2-1	many	TRBD2	TRBV28	TGTGCCAGCAGTTTATTCTGGACTAGCGGGAGTAGGACACACAATGAGCAGTTCTTC	CASSLFWTSGSRTHNEQFF
TRBJ2-6	many	TRBD2	TRBV9	TGTGCCAGCGGAGAGAGGGGGACTAGCGGGACTTACTCTGGGGCCAACGTCCTGACTTTC	CASGERGTSGTYSGANVLTF
TRBJ1-5	-	-	TRBV19	TGTGCCAGTAGCCGAGGACAGTGGAATAGCAATCAGCCCCAGCATTTT	CASSRGQWNSNQPQHF
TRBJ1-5	many	-	TRBV29-1	TGCAGCGTTGGGCAGTCAAATCAGCCCCAGCATTTT	CSVGQSNQPQHF
TRBJ2-5	many	-	TRBV18	TGTGCCAGCTCACCGCGGCAGCGCCCAGAGGAGACCCAGTACTTC	CASSPRQRPEETQYF
TRBJ1-5	many	TRBD1	TRBV15	TGTGCCACCAGCAGTGACAGGGGAGGCAATCAGCCCCAGCATTTT	CATSSDRGGNQPQHF
TRBJ2-1	-	-	TRBV2	TGTGCCAGCAGTTTCGAGCTTCGGCGGGGCAATGAGCAGTTCTTC	CASSFELRRGNEQFF
TRBJ1-1	many	-	TRBV3-1	TGTGCCAGCAGCCAAGAGGAGGGGCTTGGCACTGAAGCTTTCTTT	CASSQEEGLGTEAFF
TRBJ1-3	many	TRBD1	TRBV9	TGTGCCAGCAGTCCTCGACAGGGGTCCTCTGGAAACACTATATATTTT	CASSPRQGSSGNTIYF
TRBJ2-5	few	-	TRBV2	TGTGCCAGCAGTGAAGGGGGGACCCAGTACTTC	CASSEGGTQYF
TRBJ2-7	many	-	TRBV29-1	TGCAGCGCGTCAGAGGGGACCTACGAGCAGTACTTC	CSASEGTYEQYF
TRBJ2-7	medium-sized	-	TRBV7-8	TGTGCCAGCAGCCCGAGGACAGTGAGCTCCTACGAGCAGTACTTC	CASSPRTVSSYEQYF
TRBJ2-7	few	TRBD2	TRBV29-1	TGCAGCGTTGTTCTAGCGGAAGGCCTCTACGAGCAGTACTTC	CSVVLAEGLYEQYF
TRBJ2-3	-	-	TRBV19	TGTGCCAGCCGAGGAACGGCGCGAAATACGCAGTATTTT	CASRGTARNTQYF
TRBJ1-5	many	-	TRBV19	TGTGCCAGTAGTCTACAGGGTCCAAATCAGCCCCAGCATTTT	CASSLQGPNQPQHF
TRBJ2-7	many	TRBD2	TRBV4-1	TGCGCCAGCAGCCAAGAGGGAGTAGGCGGGAGCGGGGACGAGCAGTACTTC	CASSQEGVGGSGDEQYF
TRBJ1-4	many	-	TRBV6-2/TRBV6-3	TGTGCCAGCAGACGACGGTTTGCAACTAATGAAAAACTGTTTTTT	CASRRRFATNEKLFF
TRBJ2-3	few	-	TRBV6-5	TGTGCCAGCGGCCCAACGGCAGGGAGAAACACAGATACGCAGTATTTT	CASGPTAGRNTDTQYF
TRBJ2-1	few	-	TRBV11-2	TGTGCCAGCAGCTTCTACGGACTCTCGGACCTCAATGAGCAGTTCTTC	CASSFYGLSDLNEQFF
TRBJ2-5	many	-	TRBV28	TGTGCCAGCAGTTCGGCAGCCTTTCAAGAGACCCAGTACTTC	CASSSAAFQETQYF
TRBJ2-7	many	-	TRBV20-1	TGCAGTGCTAGATTAACAGCGGTATCGTTATACGAGCAGTACTTC	CSARLTAVSLYEQYF
TRBJ2-3	many	TRBD2	TRBV7-2	TGTGCCAGCAGCCCCCGATTGACTAGCGTAAGAGATACGCAGTATTTT	CASSPRLTSVRDTQYF
TRBJ2-3	-	TRBD2	TRBV29-1	TGCAGCTCAAAGACTAGCGGGTTTACCACAGATACGCAGTATTTT	CSSKTSGFTTDTQYF
TRBJ2-1	many	-	TRBV7-2	TGTGCCAGCAGCTTAGTTTGGCAGTACAATGAGCAGTTCTTC	CASSLVWQYNEQFF
TRBJ1-4	-	-	TRBV25-1	TGTGCCAGCAGTCCATCCCTTGGGGGGACGAAGGGTGAAAAACTGTTTTTT	CASSPSLGGTKGEKLFF
TRBJ2-1	many	TRBD1	TRBV19	TGTGCCAGTACTCGACGAACAGGGGGCTTAGGATCCTACAATGAGCAGTTCTTC	CASTRRTGGLGSYNEQFF
TRBJ2-3	many	-	TRBV29-1	TGCAGCGTTGTTCCCCGACTGGGGCGGGTCACAGATACGCAGTATTTT	CSVVPRLGRVTDTQYF
TRBJ2-5	-	-	TRBV11-2	TGTGCCAGCGGGGGCTCCCTCGGGGAGACCCAGTACTTC	CASGGSLGETQYF
TRBJ1-2	many	-	TRBV28	TGTGCCAGCTTGACAGGCAAAAATGGCTACACCTTC	CASLTGKNGYTF
TRBJ2-5	many	TRBD1	TRBV7-6	TGTGCCAGCAGCTCGTACAGGGGGCTGAGAGAGACCCAGTACTTC	CASSSYRGLRETQYF
TRBJ1-5	many	-	TRBV6-2/TRBV6-3	TGTGCCAGCAGCTGGACGGGGGGCAATCAGCCCCAGCATTTT	CASSWTGGNQPQHF
TRBJ2-2	few	TRBD1	TRBV24-1	TGTGCCACCAGTGGAAACTTACAGGGGGCCGGGGAGCTGTTTTTT	CATSGNLQGAGELFF
TRBJ1-4	many	-	TRBV28	TGTGCCAGCAGTTCGGCGGCGGGTGCTAATGAAAAACTGTTTTTT	CASSSAAGANEKLFF
TRBJ2-2	many	-	TRBV7-3	TGTGCCAGCAGCTTAACGAGTGACAGCGGGGAGCTGTTTTTT	CASSLTSDSGELFF
TRBJ2-3	-	-	TRBV27	TGTGCCAGCAGTCCCTGGACTGGAGATACGCAGTATTTT	CASSPWTGDTQYF
TRBJ2-1	many	TRBD2	TRBV9	TGTGCCAGCAGCGTAGATTTAGCGGGAGCCAATGAGCAGTTCTTC	CASSVDLAGANEQFF
TRBJ1-5	many	TRBD1	TRBV20-1	TGCAGTGCTAGAGGACAGGGGCCCAATCAGCCCCAGCATTTT	CSARGQGPNQPQHF
TRBJ2-5	many	-	TRBV12-3/TRBV12-4	TGTGCCAGCAGTTTAGAGCGGGAGACCCAGTACTTC	CASSLERETQYF
TRBJ2-2	many	TRBD2	TRBV20-1	TGCAGTGCTACCCCCGGAGCGGGAGAATACGGGGAGCTGTTTTTT	CSATPGAGEYGELFF
TRBJ2-1	many	-	TRBV21-1	TGTGCCAGCAGCAAAGAGAAGGGGTTAGAGGCGAATGAGCAGTTCTTC	CASSKEKGLEANEQFF
TRBJ1-2	many	-	TRBV6-2/TRBV6-3	TGTGCCAGCAGTTACCCGACCGGGACGGGCCATGGCTACACCTTC	CASSYPTGTGHGYTF
TRBJ2-3	many	-	TRBV7-2	TGTGCCAGCAGCTTAGTGCCGGGAGAGGCAGATACGCAGTATTTT	CASSLVPGEADTQYF
TRBJ2-7	many	TRBD1	TRBV5-4	TGTGCCAGCAGCTTTCCCGACAGGGCGGAGCGGTACTTC	CASSFPDRAERYF
TRBJ2-1	-	TRBD2	TRBV5-1	TGCGCCAGCAGCCCGAAGGGGCTAGCGGGAGCCTACAATGAGCAGTTCTTC	CASSPKGLAGAYNEQFF
TRBJ2-3	few	-	TRBV4-1	TGCGCCAGCAGCCAAGGGGACCGCCGCCGCACAGATACGCAGTATTTT	CASSQGDRRRTDTQYF
TRBJ1-1	many	-	TRBV20-1	TGCAGTGCTAGCCCCAGGCGGGGAAGGGACACTGAAGCTTTCTTT	CSASPRRGRDTEAFF
TRBJ2-5	many	TRBD1	TRBV7-2	TGTGCCAGCAGCAGGACAGGGTCGCAAGAGACCCAGTACTTC	CASSRTGSQETQYF